This TCR beta chain derives from a study of cytomegalovirus exposure and HLA in healthy donors. V shed 2 bases and J shed 1 base, with 6 bases lying between them. The CDR3 has 13 residues. Germline CDR1 is SEHNR and CDR2 is FQNEAQ (reference sequence). PCR amplification relied on 60 Vbeta primers (plus 13 Jbeta primers). Assay: immunoSEQ multiplex PCR; the TCRdb copy retains only in-frame clones and omits some. The sample consists of about 35,000 clones, more than 90% of them appearing once. This receptor was obtained from a woman younger than 30 in good health and CMV-seronegative. This chain joins TRBV7-9 and TRBJ2-7; D not resolved. The sequenced sample was PBMCs. Here the CDR3 reads CASSLSASYEQYF. The CDR3 region has the DNA TGTGCCAGCAGCTTATCAGCGTCCTACGAGCAGTACTTC.